The clone carrying this TCR beta chain was found a few times. Per the germline V gene, CDR1 is SNHLY and CDR2 is FYNNEI. The V gene lost 2 bases and the J gene lost 2 bases, with 14 bases spanning the gap. This CDR3 has 16 residues. The authors extracted RNA and reverse transcribed it into cDNA as the sequencing template. Here immunoSEQ multiplex PCR was the method, and the copy in TCRdb shows in-frame clones only, minus some. The sample lists approximately 140,000 clones, 85% to 90% occurring once. The source of the sample is a study of CD8+ T cells in alopecia areata. Study in general: Treatment of the treated patients consisted of oral tofacitinib, 5 to 10 mg twice daily. Patients remained on tofacitinib for 6 to 18 months and then went 6 months without it.

This rearrangement joins TRBV2 to TRBJ2-3, with D hard to call. Source: CD8+ T cells sorted from blood, taken at week 0. The sequence was obtained from a human donor with alopecia areata. The DNA of the CDR3 is TGTGCCAGCAGTGAATCGGCCCGGCTACTCACAGATACGCAGTATTTT. The encoded protein is CASSESARLLTDTQYF.